These T cell receptor beta chains were read from a single sample in a study of T cells in Graves' hyperthyroidism and ophthalmopathy. TCRdb recomputed calls from the multiplex PCR reads with MiXCR, one row per CDR3 protein. The sample consists of a few hundred thousand distinct CDR3 sequences, 20% to 25% of them appearing once. Sequenced sample: blood. These receptors all come from a man aged 30 to 45 with Graves' ophthalmopathy. The CDR3 runs from the conserved cysteine through the conserved F or W. D genes are given only for firm matches. Clone size appears in some rows only: once, few, many, or a class for an expanded clone.

j_call d_call v_call clone_size cdr3_nt cdr3_aa
TRBJ2-7 - TRBV13 many TGTGCCAGCAGCTCGGACTCCTACGAGCAGTACTTC CASSSDSYEQYF
TRBJ2-5 - TRBV15 - TGTGCCACCAGCAGAGATCCGGGGGCGGGAGAGACCCAGTACTTC CATSRDPGAGETQYF
TRBJ1-1 - TRBV11-3 - TGTGCCAGCAGCGAGACAGATGTCGGTTACACTGAAGCTTTCTTT CASSETDVGYTEAFF
TRBJ1-5 - TRBV2 many TGTGCCAGTTCCAACAGGGTGGTCAATCAGCCCCAGCATTTT CASSNRVVNQPQHF
TRBJ1-2 - TRBV27 few TGTGCCAGCAGTTTATCCTCTAACTATGGCTACACCTTC CASSLSSNYGYTF
TRBJ2-4 TRBD1 TRBV19 - TGTGCCAGTAGTCAAAGGACAGGGGGGTTGGCCAAAAACATTCAGTGCTTC CASSQRTGGLAKNIQCF
TRBJ2-1 TRBD1 TRBV12-5 - TGTGCTAGTGGTTTGGGACAGGGACCAAATGAGCAGTTCTTC CASGLGQGPNEQFF
TRBJ2-3 - TRBV11-3 many TGTGCCAGCAGCTTAGGACAGGTCGGGGCAGATACGCAGTATTTT CASSLGQVGADTQYF
TRBJ2-3 - TRBV30 - TGTGCCGTAAAGACAGGCCGGATTCCAGATACGCAGTATTTT CAVKTGRIPDTQYF
TRBJ2-6 - TRBV13 few TGTGCCAGCAGAGACAGACTTGGGGCCAACGTCCTGACTTTC CASRDRLGANVLTF
TRBJ2-7 - TRBV11-3 few TGTGCCAGCAGCTTACAGGGTTGGGGCTACGAGCAGTACTTC CASSLQGWGYEQYF
TRBJ1-5 TRBD1 TRBV28 many TGTGCCAGCAGCCGAGACAGGGGCAATCAGCCCCAGCATTTT CASSRDRGNQPQHF
TRBJ1-6 - TRBV28 few TGTGCCATCGGGGCAGGGTCAAGCTCCTATAATTCACCCCTCCACTTT CAIGAGSSSYNSPLHF
TRBJ2-4 - TRBV20-1 few TGCAGTGCAGTACTAGCCAAAAACATTCAGTACTTC CSAVLAKNIQYF
TRBJ1-1 - TRBV9 few TGTGCCAGCAGCGTAGGTTCAGACAGTGGGACTGAAGCTTTCTTT CASSVGSDSGTEAFF
TRBJ2-1 - TRBV7-9 - TGTGCCAGCAGCATGACAGGGACTCACTACAATGAGCAGTTCTTC CASSMTGTHYNEQFF
TRBJ1-4 - TRBV6-1 many TGTGCCAGCAGAGAAGGGACTGAAAAACTGTTTTTT CASREGTEKLFF
TRBJ2-1 - TRBV18 many TGTGCCAGCTCACCAATGGGGGGTGTGGATGAGCAGTTCTTC CASSPMGGVDEQFF
TRBJ2-7 - TRBV6-1 - TGTGCCAGCAGTGTAACCGTCAGCTCCTACGAGCAGTACTTC CASSVTVSSYEQYF
TRBJ2-1 - TRBV12-3/TRBV12-4 many TGTGCCAGCATCCCCCGGGGCACATACAATGAGCAGTTCTTC CASIPRGTYNEQFF
TRBJ1-1 TRBD1 TRBV28 many TGTGCCAGCACCTTACAGGGGTGGACTGAAGCTTTCTTT CASTLQGWTEAFF
TRBJ2-1 TRBD2 TRBV2 many TGTGCCAGCAGTGAATCTAGCGGCCGTCTCCATGAGCAGTTCTTC CASSESSGRLHEQFF
TRBJ1-1 - TRBV20-1 many TGCAGTGCTAGTAATAACCTGAACACTGAAGCTTTCTTT CSASNNLNTEAFF
TRBJ1-5 - TRBV5-8 few TGTGCCAGCAGACCGGGACTAGGGGACAATCAGCCCCAGCATTTT CASRPGLGDNQPQHF
TRBJ2-1 TRBD1 TRBV20-1 few TGCAGTGCTAGCCCCCCGGGACAGGGACATGAGCAGTTCTTC CSASPPGQGHEQFF
TRBJ2-7 TRBD2 TRBV28 - TGTGCCAGCAGTCCCCGGGAGGGGATGGGCGAGCAGTACTTC CASSPREGMGEQYF
TRBJ1-4 - TRBV7-9 - TGTGCCAGCAGCTTAGCGCGGGGGCGCGTTGAAAAACTGTTTTTT CASSLARGRVEKLFF
TRBJ2-1 TRBD2 TRBV5-1 many TGCGCCAGCACCCGACTAGCCGGGCCTAATAATGAGCAGTTCTTC CASTRLAGPNNEQFF
TRBJ1-1 - TRBV11-3 many TGTGCCAGCAGCTCCACTACAGGCCACAGTGAAGCTTTCTTT CASSSTTGHSEAFF
TRBJ2-1 - TRBV6-2/TRBV6-3 many TGTGCCAGCAGTTACATAGGGGGATACAATGAGCAGTTCTTC CASSYIGGYNEQFF
TRBJ1-5 - TRBV20-1 few TGCAGTGCTCCCCCAGGAAATAGCAATCAGCCCCAGCATTTT CSAPPGNSNQPQHF
TRBJ1-2 - TRBV28 few TGTGCCAGCAGTCCTACTGGACCGCTTTGGGGCTACACCTTC CASSPTGPLWGYTF
TRBJ2-7 TRBD2 TRBV20-1 many TGCAGTGCTAGAGTAGGGACTAGCGGGATCGGCGAGCAGTACTTC CSARVGTSGIGEQYF
TRBJ1-2 - TRBV27 few TGTGCCAGCAGTTTACACCAGGGCGCCTATGGCTACACCTTC CASSLHQGAYGYTF
TRBJ2-3 - TRBV27 many TGTGCCAGCAGTTTGCGGGGCCCGAGCACAGATACGCAGTATTTT CASSLRGPSTDTQYF
TRBJ2-7 - TRBV7-9 few TGTGCCAGCAGCTCTAGAGGGGGAGAGCAGTACTTC CASSSRGGEQYF
TRBJ1-1 - TRBV19 - TGTGCCAGTAAGAGAGAAGCGGGGGCTTTCTTT CASKREAGAFF
TRBJ2-1 - TRBV28 few TGTGCCAGCAGTTTTCCATACTCCTACAATGAGCAGTTCTTC CASSFPYSYNEQFF
TRBJ1-1 - TRBV30 many TGTGCCTGGACTATTCTTGAGGGCACTGAAGCTTTCTTT CAWTILEGTEAFF
TRBJ2-1 - TRBV28 few TGTGCCAGCATGGATCCCAATGAGCAGTTCTTC CASMDPNEQFF
TRBJ2-5 TRBD2 TRBV15 few TGTGCCACCAGCGACGGGACTAGCGGGGCGGAGACCCAGTACTTC CATSDGTSGAETQYF
TRBJ2-1 TRBD2 TRBV20-1 few TGCAGTGCTAGATTGGTAGCGGGACTGTCTGAGCAGTTCTTC CSARLVAGLSEQFF
TRBJ2-7 - TRBV3-1 many TGTGCCAGCAGCCGTGGGTGGGTAGCTACGGAAAAGCAGTACTTC CASSRGWVATEKQYF
TRBJ2-7 - TRBV2 few TGTGCCAGCATAAGGACAACCTCCTACGAGCAGTACTTC CASIRTTSYEQYF
TRBJ1-6 - TRBV9 once TGTGCCAGCAGCGTCCGAGGGGAAAATTCACCCCTCCACTTT CASSVRGENSPLHF